The 21 T cell receptor beta chains presented below share a single source sample, sequenced in a study of OX40 agonist ivuxolimab in advanced cancers. Assay: immunoSEQ multiplex PCR; the TCRdb copy retains only in-frame clones and omits some. The sample records some 66,000 clones, approximately 89% being singletons. Sample: CD4+ or CD8+ T cells sorted from blood, taken in a trial of the OX40 agonist ivuxolimab. The origin of the receptors is an adult with an advanced solid tumor such as melanoma, head and neck, liver or kidney cancer.

The genes are TRBV28 and TRBJ1-4, with 7 bases aligning to TRBD1. J was trimmed by 3 bases and V by 4 bases; bases with no gene match: 5. Germline V gene lookup returns CDR1 MDHEN and CDR2 SYDVKM. This CDR3 has 15 residues. Here the CDR3 DNA reads TGTGCCAGCAGTTCGACGACAGGGCCTAATGAAAAACTGTTTTTT. Encoded protein: CASSSTTGPNEKLFF.

The V call is TRBV6-5, the J call TRBJ1-5; D gene unclear. The ends were cut back, 5 bases at V and 5 bases at J, with 10 bases in the middle. Germline CDR1 MNHEY, CDR2 SVGAGI. CDR3 size: 13 residues. CDR3 in DNA: TGTGCCAGCAGTATGAGACAAGATCAGCCCCAGCATTTT. Protein sequence: CASSMRQDQPQHF.

The chain uses TRBV29-1 and TRBJ1-1; D is undetermined. V was clipped by 4 bases and J by 5 bases, with 17 bases between them. Germline lookup yields CDR1 SQVTM and CDR2 ANQGSEA. There are 14 residues in the CDR3. The CDR3 nucleotides are TGCAGCGTTGGTCTCGGATGGGAAAGAACTGAAGCTTTCTTT. Protein sequence: CSVGLGWERTEAFF.

The chain couples TRBV27 to TRBJ1-1; D gene uncertain. This CDR3 is built from 13 residues. The germline CDR1 and CDR2 sequences are MNHEY and SMNVEV (reference sequence). With 5 bases removed from V and 2 bases from J, the gap between germline ends came to 9 bases. The CDR3 spells CASSQRQNTEAFF. The CDR3 DNA is TGTGCCAGCAGTCAAAGACAAAACACTGAAGCTTTCTTT.

This clone was counted a few times. This chain uses TRBV5-4 with TRBJ1-2, with TRBD1 matching 11 bases. CDR1 SGHNT and CDR2 YYREEE come from the germline V gene (reference sequence). Trimming removed 0 bases from V and 3 bases from J; junction bases left unmatched: 4. The CDR3 is 16 amino acids. DNA of the CDR3: TGTGCCAGCAGCTTGGATTGGACAGGGGGCGACTATGGCTACACCTTC. Translating it yields CASSLDWTGGDYGYTF.

This clone has more than one count but fewer than ten. J is TRBJ1-6 and V is TRBV4-1, with 7 bases lining up with TRBD1. The germline V gene encodes CDR1 MGHRA and CDR2 YSYEKL. V was pared by 4 bases and J by 10 bases, with 7 bases of the junction left unmatched. The CDR3 runs 14 residues. CDR3 loop: CASSLARDRSPLHF. The CDR3 DNA sequence: TGCGCCAGCAGCCTAGCCCGGGACAGATCACCCCTCCACTTT.

Turning to this clone: A read error may account for a junction end that differs from germline. The chain employs TRBV6-1 and TRBJ2-5, with TRBD1 matching over 8 bases. The CDR3 runs to 14 residues. CDR1 and CDR2 from the germline V gene are MNHNS and SASEGT. CDR3 sequence: CASSRQGPPEAQYF. The DNA for the CDR3 is TGTGCCAGCAGTAGACAGGGGCCACCAGAGGCCCAGTACTTC.

As concerns this clone: Its ends do not fully match the called genes, so a read error is possible. V usage is TRBV19 and J usage is TRBJ2-3; D unresolved. From germline, CDR1 is LNHDA and CDR2 SQIVND (reference sequence). The CDR3 totals 15 residues. CDR3 coding DNA: TGTGCCAGTAGTCTAGATGGGATGTATGGGGATACGCAGTATTTT. It is translated as CASSLDGMYGDTQYF.

The V and J genes are TRBV2 and TRBJ2-5, with 8 bases fitting TRBD2. With 8 bases clipped from V and 2 bases from J, the junction kept 7 bases outside the gene matches. In germline, CDR1 is SNHLY, CDR2 FYNNEI. This CDR3 spans 14 amino acids. As DNA, the CDR3 is TGTGCCAGCCCTCGGGGGGGTCGACAAGAGACCCAGTACTTC. It translates to CASPRGGRQETQYF.

V gene TRBV5-6 combines with J gene TRBJ2-5, with TRBD2 matching over 7 bases. Germline CDR1 SGHDT, CDR2 YYEEEE. There are 12 residues in the CDR3. The V and J ends lost 7 bases and 5 bases, in that order; junction bases with no gene match: 5. CDR3 nucleotide sequence: TGTGCCAGCGGGAGGGCTTTGGAGACCCAGTACTTC. Its translation: CASGRALETQYF.

This clone was observed a handful of times. The chain recombines TRBV11-2 with TRBJ2-7; D unclear. Germline CDR1 reads SGHAT; CDR2 reads FQNNGV. With 1 base removed from V and 9 bases from J, the gap between germline ends came to 7 bases. The CDR3 is 11 residues long. CDR3 region: CASSLANWQYF. For the CDR3, the DNA is TGTGCCAGCAGCTTAGCAAATTGGCAGTACTTC.

This clone was picked up a small number of times. The chain has TRBV2 and TRBJ1-4, with D unresolved. The ends were cut back, 5 bases at V and 7 bases at J, with 11 bases in the middle. In germline, CDR1 is SNHLY, CDR2 FYNNEI. The CDR3 is 13 amino acids. CDR3 nucleotides: TGTGCCAGCAGTTACGTGGGGTTTGAAAAACTGTTTTTT. Translating gives CASSYVGFEKLFF.

This chain uses TRBV7-6 with TRBJ1-3; no clear D gene. Trimming cost V 5 bases and J 2 bases, with 7 bases left between them. This CDR3 is 13 amino acids long. The germline V gene encodes CDR1 SGHVS and CDR2 FNYEAQ. The chain's CDR3 is CASSLGPGNTIYF. CDR3 sequence (DNA): TGTGCCAGCAGCCTCGGTCCTGGAAACACCATATATTTT.

The chain employs TRBV5-1 and TRBJ1-1; TRBD1 matches at 9 bases. CDR3 size: 15 residues. With 4 bases clipped from V and 2 bases from J, the junction kept 6 bases outside the gene matches. The germline V gene has CDR1 SGHRS and CDR2 YFSETQ. CDR3 sequence: CASSVGDRANTEAFF. The CDR3 nucleotides are TGCGCCAGCAGCGTAGGGGACAGGGCTAACACTGAAGCTTTCTTT.

The chain is built from TRBV7-3 and TRBJ2-5; 15 bases match TRBD2. Looked up from germline, CDR1 is SGHTA and CDR2 is FQGTGA. This CDR3 spans 17 amino acids. J lost 2 bases, V lost 5 bases, and 6 bases had no gene match. CDR3 coding DNA: TGTGCCAGCAGCCCGGGACTAGCGGGGGGAGTTCAAGAGACCCAGTACTTC. Translated, it gives CASSPGLAGGVQETQYF.

The J gene is TRBJ2-1, the V gene TRBV6-5; D gene unclear. Trimming removed 5 bases from V and 4 bases from J, with 9 bases in between. Germline lookup yields CDR1 MNHEY and CDR2 SVGAGI. The CDR3 runs to 13 residues. CDR3 region: CASSRTKYNEQFF. As DNA, the CDR3 is TGTGCCAGCAGTCGGACCAAATACAATGAGCAGTTCTTC.

The chain recombines TRBV12-5 with TRBJ1-5; D is undetermined. Trimming pared 3 bases from V and 3 bases from J, leaving 15 bases between. The germline V gene encodes CDR1 LGHNT and CDR2 FRNRAP. The CDR3 covers 16 residues. CDR3 region: CASGLGSLGDNQPQHF. The DNA of the CDR3 is TGTGCTAGTGGTTTAGGGTCCTTGGGTGACAATCAGCCCCAGCATTTT.

The V call is TRBV6-6, the J call TRBJ1-1; 8 bases fit TRBD1. CDR1 and CDR2 from the germline V gene are MNHNY and SVGAGI (reference sequence). Trimming took 2 bases from V and 0 from J; bases not matched to a gene: 2. The CDR3 has 15 residues. CDR3 DNA: TGTGCCAGCAGTTACGGACAGGGCATGAACACTGAAGCTTTCTTT. Protein sequence: CASSYGQGMNTEAFF.

The rearrangement uses TRBV6-1 and TRBJ2-7, with unresolved D. This CDR3 region has 12 residues. V lost 5 bases, J lost 3 bases, and 8 bases lay in between. Germline V lookup: CDR1 MNHNS, CDR2 SASEGT. The CDR3 DNA reads as TGTGCCAGCAGTTCAATTGGCTACGAGCAGTACTTC. Its protein product is CASSSIGYEQYF.

This clone was seen more than once but under ten times. The rearrangement links TRBV10-1 to TRBJ2-7; 9 bases align to TRBD1. The germline V gene encodes CDR1 WNHNN and CDR2 SYGVQD (reference sequence). The CDR3 is made up of 15 amino acids. The junction had 7 bases not matched to a gene; V was cut back by 4 bases and J by 3 bases. CDR3 sequence (DNA): TGCGCCAGCAGTGCTACCGGGACAGGGATCTACGAGCAGTACTTC. Translated: CASSATGTGIYEQYF.

The rearrangement uses TRBV19 and TRBJ1-5, with 7 bases aligning to TRBD1. V trimming: 3 bases; J trimming: 7 bases; junction bases outside the gene matches: 6. Germline V CDR1 and CDR2: LNHDA, SQIVND (reference sequence). This CDR3 region has 14 residues. The CDR3 DNA reads as TGTGCCAGTAGTATTAGACAGGGAGGGCAGCCCCAGCATTTT. Its protein is CASSIRQGGQPQHF.